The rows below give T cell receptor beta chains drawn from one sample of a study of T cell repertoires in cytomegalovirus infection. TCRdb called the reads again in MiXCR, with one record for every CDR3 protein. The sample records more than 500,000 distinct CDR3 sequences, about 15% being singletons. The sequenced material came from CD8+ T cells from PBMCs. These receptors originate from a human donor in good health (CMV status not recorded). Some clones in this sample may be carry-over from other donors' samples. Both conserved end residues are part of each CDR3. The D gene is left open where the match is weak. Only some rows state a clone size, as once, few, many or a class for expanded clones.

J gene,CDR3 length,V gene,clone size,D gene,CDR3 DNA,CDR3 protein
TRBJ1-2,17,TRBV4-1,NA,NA,TGCGCCAGCAGCCCTCGGGACGGAAAACCAGCTAACTATGGCTACACCTTC,CASSPRDGKPANYGYTF
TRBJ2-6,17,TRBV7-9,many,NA,TGTGCCAGCAGCTTAGGGGACGGAAGCTCTGGGGCCAACGTCCTGACTTTC,CASSLGDGSSGANVLTF
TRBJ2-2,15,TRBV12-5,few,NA,TGTGCTAGTGGTTTGGGGCTTCCAGGGCCCGGGGAGCTGTTTTTT,CASGLGLPGPGELFF
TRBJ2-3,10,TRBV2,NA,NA,TGTGCCAGCAGTGGCCGGGCGCAGTATTTT,CASSGRAQYF
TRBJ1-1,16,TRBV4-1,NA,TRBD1,TGCGCCAGCAGCCGATCCTCGGGACAGAAAACTGCTGAAGCTTTCTTT,CASSRSSGQKTAEAFF
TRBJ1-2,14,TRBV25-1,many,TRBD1,TGTGCCAGCAGCGAGGGACAGTCACCGTGGGGCTACACCTTC,CASSEGQSPWGYTF
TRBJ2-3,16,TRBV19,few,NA,TGTGCCAGTAGTATACTGCGGGGGCCTAGCACAGATACGCAGTATTTT,CASSILRGPSTDTQYF
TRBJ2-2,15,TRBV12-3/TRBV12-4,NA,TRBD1,TGTGCCAGCAGCGGACAGGGGGCGAACACCGGGGAGCTGTTTTTT,CASSGQGANTGELFF
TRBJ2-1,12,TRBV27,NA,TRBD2,TGTGCCAGCAGTTTGCTAGCGGGAATCCAGTTCTTC,CASSLLAGIQFF
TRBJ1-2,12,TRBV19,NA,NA,TGTGCCAGTAGGGGAGGGGGAGACGGCTACACCTTC,CASRGGGDGYTF
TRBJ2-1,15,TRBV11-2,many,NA,TGTGCCAGCAGCTTATACCCTAGCTGGGACGATGAGCAGTTCTTC,CASSLYPSWDDEQFF
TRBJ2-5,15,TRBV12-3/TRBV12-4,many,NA,TGTGCCAGCAGTTTAATGGGACTTAAGGGAGAGACCCAGTACTTC,CASSLMGLKGETQYF
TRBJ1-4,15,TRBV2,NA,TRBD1,TGTGCCAGCAGTGAGGACAGGGGCCCTAATGAAAAACTGTTTTTT,CASSEDRGPNEKLFF
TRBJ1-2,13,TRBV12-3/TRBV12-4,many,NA,TGTGCCAGCAGTTTACAGGTTGGGGATGGCTACACCTTC,CASSLQVGDGYTF
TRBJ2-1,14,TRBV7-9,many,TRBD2,TGTGCCTCCCAGGAGGCGGGAGGGCCGTTTGAGCAGTTCTTC,CASQEAGGPFEQFF
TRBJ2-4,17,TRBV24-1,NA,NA,TGTGCCACCAGTGAGAGAGACAAGGCAGGTTACAAAAACATTCAGTACTTC,CATSERDKAGYKNIQYF
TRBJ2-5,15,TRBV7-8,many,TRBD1,TGTGCCAGCAGCTTAGCGTGGACAGGGGGAGAGACCCAGTACTTC,CASSLAWTGGETQYF
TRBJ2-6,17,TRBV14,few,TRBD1,TGTGCCAGCAGCCTTGACAGGGGTCTCTCTGGGGCCAACGTCCTGACTTTC,CASSLDRGLSGANVLTF
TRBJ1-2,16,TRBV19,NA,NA,TGTGCCAGTACCCATCTGCCGGGGATTTTTAACTATGGCTACACCTTC,CASTHLPGIFNYGYTF
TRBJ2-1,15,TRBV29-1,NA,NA,TGCAGCGTCCTCGGAGAGGTTAGCTCCTACAATGAGCAGTTCTTC,CSVLGEVSSYNEQFF
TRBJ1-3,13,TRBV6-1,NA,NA,TGTGCCAGCACAGGAGGCTCTGGAAACACCATATATTTT,CASTGGSGNTIYF
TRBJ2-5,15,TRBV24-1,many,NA,TGTGCCACCAGTGATTTTTTGGGGGCTTCGGAGACCCAGTACTTC,CATSDFLGASETQYF
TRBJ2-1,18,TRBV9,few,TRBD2,TGTGCCAGCAGCGTAGGCGGGAGGGCCAATGTAAGGTACAATGAGCAGTTCTTC,CASSVGGRANVRYNEQFF
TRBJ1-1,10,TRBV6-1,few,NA,TGTGCCGCCGGATCGGAGGGTGCTTTCTTT,CAAGSEGAFF
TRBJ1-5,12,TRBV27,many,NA,TGTGCCAGCAGTAGGGGGAGTCAGCCCCAGCATTTT,CASSRGSQPQHF
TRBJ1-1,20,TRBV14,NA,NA,TGTGCCAGCAGCCAAGACCCCCGTACAGGGATTCGGCGGATGAACACTGAAGCTTTCTTT,CASSQDPRTGIRRMNTEAFF
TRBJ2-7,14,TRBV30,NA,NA,TGTGCCTGGGGTGTAGGACAAGTCATCTACGAGCAGTACTTC,CAWGVGQVIYEQYF
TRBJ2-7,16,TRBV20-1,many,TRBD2,TGCAGTGCTAGAGAAAGACTAGCGGGAGGTATAGTCGAGCAGTACTTC,CSARERLAGGIVEQYF
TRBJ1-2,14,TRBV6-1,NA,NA,TGTGCCAGCAGTGAAGCAGGGGCGGTCTATGGCTACACCTTC,CASSEAGAVYGYTF
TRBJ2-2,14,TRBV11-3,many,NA,TGTGCCAGCAGCCCTCGAGGCGACACCGGGGAGCTGTTTTTT,CASSPRGDTGELFF
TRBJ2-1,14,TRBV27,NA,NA,TGTGCCAGCAGTTTGCGGACTGGACAAAATGAGCAGTTCTTC,CASSLRTGQNEQFF
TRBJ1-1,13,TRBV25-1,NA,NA,TGTGCCAGCAGTCATGGGGAGAACACTGAAGCTTTCTTT,CASSHGENTEAFF
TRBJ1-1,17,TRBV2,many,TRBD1,TGTGCCAGCAGTGAAGAAGGGACAGGGTCTCTGAGCACTGAAGCTTTCTTT,CASSEEGTGSLSTEAFF
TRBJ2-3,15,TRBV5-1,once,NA,TGCGCCAGCAGCTTGGCCGTGGGCCCGGGGGATACGCAGTATTTT,CASSLAVGPGDTQYF
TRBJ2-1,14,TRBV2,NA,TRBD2,TGTGCCAGCCATAGGACTAGCGGGAGCTTTGAGCAGTTCTTC,CASHRTSGSFEQFF
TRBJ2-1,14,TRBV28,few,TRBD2,TGTGCCAGCAGTTCCCTAGCGGGGCCCAATGAGCAGTTCTTC,CASSSLAGPNEQFF
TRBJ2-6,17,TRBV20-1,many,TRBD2,TGCAGTGCTCCCCCCTCTAGCGGGAGGTCAGGGGCCAACGTCCTGACTTTC,CSAPPSSGRSGANVLTF
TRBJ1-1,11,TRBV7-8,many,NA,TGTGCCAGCAGCCCCGCCACTGAAGCTTTCTTT,CASSPATEAFF
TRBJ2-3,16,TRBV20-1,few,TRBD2,TGCAGTGCTAGAGAATTAGCGGGGGGGCGAACAGATACGCAGTATTTT,CSARELAGGRTDTQYF
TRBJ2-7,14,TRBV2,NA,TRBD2,TGTGCCAGCTCCCCCTGGACTAGCGGCAACGAGCAGTACTTC,CASSPWTSGNEQYF
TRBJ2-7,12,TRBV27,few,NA,TGTGCCAGCAGTTTATTATCCGGGACGCAGTACTTC,CASSLLSGTQYF
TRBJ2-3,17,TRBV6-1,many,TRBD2,TGTGCCAGCACCCCGCTAGCGGGGGGCCCTCTCACAGATACGCAGTATTTT,CASTPLAGGPLTDTQYF
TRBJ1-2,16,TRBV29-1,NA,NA,TGCAGCGTTGAAGAAGCAGGGGCGAGCTTTGACTATGGCTACACCTTC,CSVEEAGASFDYGYTF
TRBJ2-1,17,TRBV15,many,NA,TGTGCCACCAGCAGAGAGAGGGGGTTCCCCCTTTACAATGAGCAGTTCTTC,CATSRERGFPLYNEQFF
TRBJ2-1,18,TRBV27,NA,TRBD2,TGTGCCAGCAGCAATGGGACTAGCGGTATTAGCTCCTACAATGAGCAGTTCTTC,CASSNGTSGISSYNEQFF
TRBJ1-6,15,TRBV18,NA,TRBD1,TGTGCCAGCTCACCTACCGGACAGGGGAAATCACCCCTCCACTTT,CASSPTGQGKSPLHF
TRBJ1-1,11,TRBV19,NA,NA,TGTGCCAGTAGTACACACCTTGAAGCTTTCTTT,CASSTHLEAFF
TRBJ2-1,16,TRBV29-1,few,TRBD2,TGCAGCGGCGCAGGAAGCGGGGGTCTTCTTTACAATGAGCAGTTCTTC,CSGAGSGGLLYNEQFF
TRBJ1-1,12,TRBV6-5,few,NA,TGTGCCACCAACATCGGAGGCACTGAAGCTTTCTTT,CATNIGGTEAFF
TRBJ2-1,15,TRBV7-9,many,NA,TGTGCCAGCAGCTCAAGCGGAAACTCCTACAATGAGCAGTTCTTC,CASSSSGNSYNEQFF
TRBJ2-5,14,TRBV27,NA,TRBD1,TGTGCCAGCAGTTTAAGGGGACAGGTAGAGACCCAGTACTTC,CASSLRGQVETQYF
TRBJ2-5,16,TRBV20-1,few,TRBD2,TGCAGTGCTAGGTTGACTAGCGGGAGGGCCTGGAAGACCCAGTACTTC,CSARLTSGRAWKTQYF
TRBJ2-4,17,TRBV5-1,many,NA,TGCGCCAGCAGCTTGGGTATCGCAAGACTAGCCAAAAACATTCAGTACTTC,CASSLGIARLAKNIQYF
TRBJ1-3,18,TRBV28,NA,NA,TGTGCCAGCAGTTTAGGACCCTCCTCCCGCTACTCTGGAAACACCATATATTTT,CASSLGPSSRYSGNTIYF
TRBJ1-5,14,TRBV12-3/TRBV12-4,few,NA,TGTGCCAGCAGTTTTCCCGCCGGCAATCAGCCCCAGCATTTT,CASSFPAGNQPQHF